These T cell receptor beta chains were read from a single sample in a study of cytomegalovirus exposure and HLA in healthy donors. Only in-frame clones appear in the TCRdb table, and some are missing; sequencing was by immunoSEQ multiplex PCR. There are more than 85,000 clones in the sample; approximately 93% occur only once, and 0.95% to 1.3% lies in the top ten. The specimen was PBMCs. These TCRs come from a woman between 25 and 40 years old in good health and CMV-seropositive. The CDR3 runs from the conserved cysteine through the conserved F or W. The D gene is left open where the match is weak. For some rows the clone size is stated as once, few or many, or as a class when expanded; others skip it.

>TRBD2|.|TRBV28|TRBJ2-4
TGTGCCAGCAGTCGCGGGGGGGCCAAAAACATTCAGTACTTC
CASSRGGAKNIQYF
>.|.|TRBV28|TRBJ2-1
TGTGCCAGCAGTTTATTGCCCGTGGGAGCCGCCAACAATGAGCAGTTCTTC
CASSLLPVGAANNEQFF
>.|.|TRBV13|TRBJ2-2
TGTGCCAGCAGCTTAGCGGCGAACACCGGGGAGCTGTTTTTT
CASSLAANTGELFF
>TRBD2|few|TRBV7-7|TRBJ2-1
TGTGCCAGCAGCCCACTAGCGGGAGGGCGAGATGAGCAGTTCTTC
CASSPLAGGRDEQFF
>TRBD2|.|TRBV11-2|TRBJ2-7
TGTGCCAGCAGCTCGGGGACTAGCGGGACGGTGTACTTC
CASSSGTSGTVYF
>.|.|TRBV27|TRBJ2-2
TGTGCCAGCAGCCCAACGTGGGCAGGGTGGGTTAGGGAGCTGTTTTTT
CASSPTWAGWVRELFF
>.|.|TRBV6-5|TRBJ2-7
TGTGCCAGCCACAGGAGCTCCTACGAGCAGTACTTC
CASHRSSYEQYF
>.|.|TRBV27|TRBJ1-5
TGTGCCAGCAGTCGCTTGACGGGAAATCAGCCCCAGCATTTT
CASSRLTGNQPQHF
>TRBD2|.|TRBV27|TRBJ2-3
TGTGCCAGCAGTTTATCGGGACTAGTCCTAAGGACAGATACGCAGTATTTT
CASSLSGLVLRTDTQYF
>.|.|TRBV28|TRBJ1-5
TGTGCCAGCAGGCGGGGGGCAAGCAATCAGCCCCAGCATTTT
CASRRGASNQPQHF
>.|.|TRBV4-3|TRBJ2-1
TGCGCCAGCAGCCAAGATTCAGGAGGGTCCTACAATGAGCAGTTCTTC
CASSQDSGGSYNEQFF
>.|.|TRBV29-1|TRBJ2-5
TGCAGCGTTATGGAGCCATGGTACCAAGAGACCCAGTACTTC
CSVMEPWYQETQYF
>TRBD2|.|TRBV11-3|TRBJ2-3
TGTGCCAGCAGTATTAGCGGGAGTGTGGATACGCAGTATTTT
CASSISGSVDTQYF
>TRBD1|once|TRBV29-1|TRBJ1-5
TGCAGCGTTTCTTACGGACAGGGGGATTATCAGCCCCAGCATTTT
CSVSYGQGDYQPQHF
>.|.|TRBV28|TRBJ1-1
TGTGCCAGCAGTTCCCCGGGGGGGACGGCTTTCTTT
CASSSPGGTAFF